This TCR beta chain was found in a study of blood T cell repertoires in COVID-19. Study summary: Researchers got acute and convalescent COVID-19 samples from the United States, Italy and Spain. Sample material is recorded as cDNA or gDNA derived from T cells, B-cell-depleted T cells, or PBMCs.

Followed longitudinally, the Seattle patients had been enrolled during active infection. Only in-frame clones appear in the TCRdb table, and some are missing; sequencing was by immunoSEQ multiplex PCR. In the table there are over 400,000 clones, 85% to 90% of which are singletons. This CDR3 is built from 18 residues. The V and J ends lost 5 bases and 0 bases, in that order; junction bases with no gene match: 8. CDR1 is MNHNY, CDR2 SVGAGI, per germline (reference sequence). The specimen sequenced was peripheral blood. The source is a woman aged 45-65 years with COVID-19, enrolled during active disease. The chain couples TRBV6-6 to TRBJ2-6; the match to TRBD2 covers 9 bases. CDR3 in DNA: TGTGCCAGCAGTCGAGCGGGGGGCTCCCTCTCTGGGGCCAACGTCCTGACTTTC. This gives the protein CASSRAGGSLSGANVLTF.